This section outlines one T cell receptor beta chain sequence together with its context. Its antigen remains unidentified. TRB cDNA was prepared as libraries by UMI-labeled 5' RACE. TCRdb reprocessed the 5' RACE reads; each CDR3 protein has one entry and no DNA is given. In total, the table holds fewer than 140,000 distinct CDR3 sequences. This CDR3 has 13 amino acids. CDR1 and CDR2 (germline): SGHVS, FQNEAQ. This record comes from a study of CXCR3-negative and CXCR3-positive naive CD8 T cells. Turning to the study itself: TRB reads totalled about 135 million, about 1.5 +/- 0.3 million per library. Study results and caveats: Against CXCR3-negative naive cells, CXCR3-positive naive cells showed more hydrophobic TRB CDR3s.

Naivety in CD8+ T cells corresponded to a CD45RO-CCR7+CD27+CD95- phenotype. The chain combines TRBV7-8 with TRBJ1-2. The TCR originated in a human donor in good health. Some clones in this sample may be carry-over from other donors' samples. The sequenced sample consisted of naive CXCR3+ CD8+ T cells from blood. Subset indicated: CD45RO-CCR7+CD27+CD95- naive CD8+ T cells expressing CXCR3 (TNR3+). The CDR3: CASSLGVSYGYTF.